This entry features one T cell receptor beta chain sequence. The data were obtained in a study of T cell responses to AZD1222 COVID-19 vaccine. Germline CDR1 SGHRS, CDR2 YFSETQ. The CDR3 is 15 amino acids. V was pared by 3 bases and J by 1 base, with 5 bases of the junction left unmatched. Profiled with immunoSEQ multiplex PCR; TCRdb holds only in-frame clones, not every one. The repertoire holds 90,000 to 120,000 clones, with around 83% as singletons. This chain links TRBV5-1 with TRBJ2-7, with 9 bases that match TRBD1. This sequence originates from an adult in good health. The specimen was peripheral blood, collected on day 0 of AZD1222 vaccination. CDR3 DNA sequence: TGCGCCAGCAGCTCGGGACAGGGTAATTCCTACGAGCAGTACTTC. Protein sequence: CASSSGQGNSYEQYF.